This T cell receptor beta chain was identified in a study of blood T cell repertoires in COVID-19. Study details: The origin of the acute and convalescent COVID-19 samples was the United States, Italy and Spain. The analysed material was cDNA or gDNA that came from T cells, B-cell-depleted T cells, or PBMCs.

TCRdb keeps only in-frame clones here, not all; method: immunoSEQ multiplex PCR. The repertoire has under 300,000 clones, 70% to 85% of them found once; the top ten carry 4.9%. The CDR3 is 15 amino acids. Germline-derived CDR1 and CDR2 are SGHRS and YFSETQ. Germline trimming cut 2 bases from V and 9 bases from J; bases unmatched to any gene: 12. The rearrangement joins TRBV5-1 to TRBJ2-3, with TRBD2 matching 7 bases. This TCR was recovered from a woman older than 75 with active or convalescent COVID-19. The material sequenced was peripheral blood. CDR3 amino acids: CASSFGTGGGGTQYF. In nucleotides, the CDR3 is TGCGCCAGCAGCTTCGGGACTGGCGGGGGTGGAACGCAGTATTTT.